A single sample gave rise to the 9 T cell receptor beta chains below, sequenced in a study of T cells in Graves' hyperthyroidism and ophthalmopathy. Amplified regions were TCR beta CDR3 sequences from RNA transcripts. With the HTBI primer set, the TCR CDR3 went through a first round of RT-PCR. TCRdb called the multiplex PCR reads again in MiXCR, with one record for every CDR3 protein. The sample records a few hundred thousand distinct CDR3 sequences, just under 25% being singletons. The sample taken for sequencing was blood. These receptors all come from a man aged 50-60 years with Graves' hyperthyroidism.

This chain joins TRBV2 and TRBJ2-1; D is possibly TRBD2 (6 bases). Per germline, CDR1 SNHLY and CDR2 FYNNEI. The CDR3 is 16 residues long. V shed 4 bases and J shed 0 bases, with 13 bases lying between them. The CDR3 bases are TGTGCCAGCAGTGCAACGGGACTCGCCTCCTACAATGAGCAGTTCTTC. As protein: CASSATGLASYNEQFF.

This chain connects TRBV24-1 to TRBJ2-1; perhaps TRBD2 as D (6 bases). The CDR3 is made up of 17 amino acids. The V and J ends lost 3 bases and 5 bases respectively, with 19 bases between them. Germline CDR1 and CDR2: KGHDR and SFDVKD. The chain's CDR3 is CATSDKTAWGGNNEQFF. CDR3 nucleotides: TGTGCCACCAGTGATAAGACAGCTTGGGGAGGCAACAATGAGCAGTTCTTC.

This chain connects TRBV7-2 to TRBJ1-2; no clear D. Trimming took 1 base from V and 0 from J, leaving 6 bases between them. Germline V lookup: CDR1 SGHTA, CDR2 FQGNSA. The CDR3 consists of 14 residues. The CDR3 DNA reads as TGTGCCAGCAGCTTAGGCGGGACTAACTATGGCTACACCTTC. It translates to CASSLGGTNYGYTF. The full variable domain, rest sourced from reference TRBV7-2 and TRBJ1-2, is GAGVSQSPSNKVTEKGKDVELRCDPISGHTALYWYRQSLGQGLEFLIYFQGNSAPDKSGLPSDRFSAERTGGSVSTLTIQRTQQEDSAVYLCASSLGGTNYGYTFGSGTRLTVV.

This chain connects TRBV28 to TRBJ1-3, with 8 bases identical to TRBD1. V lost 9 bases and J lost 4; bases outside the gene matches: 5. The length of the CDR3 is 13 residues. Germline lookup yields CDR1 MDHEN and CDR2 SYDVKM. The CDR3 is CASLDRDGNTIYF. CDR3 in DNA: TGTGCCAGTCTGGACAGGGACGGAAACACCATATATTTT.

This clonotype was detected many times. The genes are TRBV6-5 and TRBJ2-1; possibly TRBD1 for D (5 bases). The CDR3 runs to 15 residues. Trimming stripped 0 bases from V and 0 bases from J, with 6 bases between. Germline loops: CDR1 MNHEY, CDR2 SVGAGI. CDR3 amino acids: CASSYSDNSYNEQFF. The DNA for the CDR3 is TGTGCCAGCAGTTACTCGGACAACTCCTACAATGAGCAGTTCTTC.

J is TRBJ2-2 and V is TRBV19; a possible D gene is TRBD2 (6 bases). CDR3 length equals 15 residues. V lost 6 bases to trimming and J lost 4 bases, with 15 bases between them. Germline lookup yields CDR1 LNHDA and CDR2 SQIVND (reference sequence). CDR3 in amino acids: CASRIGGLGTGELFF. CDR3 bases: TGTGCCAGTAGGATCGGGGGATTGGGCACCGGGGAGCTGTTTTTT.

About this clonotype itself: Mismatch with germline at one junction end may stem from a read error. This sequence joins TRBV7-8 and TRBJ2-1, with 8 bases that match TRBD1. There are 17 residues in the CDR3. Per germline, CDR1 SGHVS and CDR2 FQNEAQ. The CDR3 sequence: CASSLVILDRVFQEQFF. The DNA of the CDR3 is TGTGCCAGCAGTTTAGTCATTTTGGACAGGGTTTTCCAGGAGCAGTTCTTC.

This clonotype has ten or more counts. This chain connects TRBV5-1 to TRBJ2-1; 7 bases are shared with TRBD2. The CDR3 is made up of 15 amino acids. Germline V gene lookup returns CDR1 SGHRS and CDR2 YFSETQ. V gave up 2 bases and J gave up 6 bases; unmatched junction bases: 8. CDR3 amino acids: CASSFNFGEGNEQFF. The CDR3 DNA reads TGCGCCAGCAGCTTTAATTTCGGGGAGGGCAATGAGCAGTTCTTC.

Points on this clonotype: At one boundary the junction diverges from the germline segment, which might be a read error. J is TRBJ1-5 and V is TRBV10-3; a possible D gene is TRBD1 (6 bases). The CDR3 consists of 13 residues. Looked up from germline, CDR1 is ENHRY and CDR2 is SYGVKD. In DNA, the CDR3 is TGTGCCATCAATGAGGGGGGAAATCAGCCCCAGCATTTT. It is translated as CAINEGGNQPQHF.